This T cell receptor beta chain was observed in a study of post-analysis software for immune sequencing data. The overall study: The disease courses spanned relapsing-remitting, secondary progressive and progressive-relapsing forms of multiple sclerosis. Study-wide results and caveats: Patients carried roughly five TRBV segments more frequently than controls did, and TRBV5-6, TRBV5-1 and TRBV20-1 were among them. Samples from a shared batch, those prepared together, strongly co-clustered by F measure. Relative to controls, patients with multiple sclerosis showed significantly lower normalized Chao1 diversity.

V was pared by 0 bases and J by 8 bases, with 9 bases between. CDR3 length: 13 amino acids. Germline V lookup: CDR1 SGHRS, CDR2 YFSETQ. On this clonotype itself: Antigen: not known.

Each TCR beta cDNA library carried unique molecular identifiers. The authors obtained 400,000 to 600,000 cDNA molecules from roughly 1 to 10 million T cells. TCRdb analysed the PCR reads with MiXCR anew, one entry per CDR3 protein. The data hold 750,000 to 950,000 distinct CDR3 sequences, with approximately 53% observed a single time. The receptor was isolated from a girl aged 5 to 17 with multiple sclerosis. The chain recombines TRBV5-1 with TRBJ2-4, with D unclear. The material sequenced was blood. The CDR3 bases are TGCGCCAGCAGCTTGGGGGTGTCGGACATTCAGTACTTC. The encoded protein is CASSLGVSDIQYF.